This passage covers 29 T cell receptor beta chains from one sample sequenced in a study of blood T cells in healthy people across ages. A second PCR of about 7 to 12 cycles used a sample-barcoded 5' primer and a J-beta primer mix. TCRdb reprocessed the 5' RACE reads via MiXCR and lists one record per CDR3 protein. The sample holds more than 1,400,000 distinct CDR3 sequences, approximately 40% seen once. The sequenced sample was blood. The receptors were sampled from a woman aged 18-30 years in good health.

There are a few counts of this clonotype. The gene calls are TRBV7-9 and TRBJ2-7; the D call may be TRBD1 or TRBD2 (6 bases each). Germline V gives CDR1 SEHNR, CDR2 FQNEAQ (reference sequence). There are 14 residues in the CDR3. V was shortened by 2 bases and J by 5 bases, with 13 bases between the two germline ends. DNA for the CDR3: TGTGCCAGCAGCTTAAAGGGGGGAACCAACGAGCAGTACTTC. Its protein product is CASSLKGGTNEQYF.

This clonotype was counted a few times. This chain connects TRBV5-1 to TRBJ2-5; D may be TRBD2 (5 bases). Germline V gene data show CDR1 as SGHRS and CDR2 as YFSETQ. The CDR3 has 15 residues. V was clipped by 0 bases and J by 3 bases, with 12 bases between them. CDR3 region: CASSLEAGAEETQYF. For the CDR3, the DNA is TGCGCCAGCAGCTTGGAGGCGGGCGCGGAAGAGACCCAGTACTTC.

V is TRBV28 and J is TRBJ1-5; a weak D match, TRBD1 (5 bases). The CDR3 is 14 amino acids. CDR1 is MDHEN and CDR2 is SYDVKM in the germline V gene. With 8 bases removed from V and 0 bases from J, the gap between germline ends came to 11 bases. CDR3 coding DNA: TGTGCCAGCGTGGCAGGGCATAGCAATCAGCCCCAGCATTTT. This gives the protein CASVAGHSNQPQHF.

Details on this clonotype: A read error may explain this, as a much larger clone is one base away. This chain uses TRBV6-2 or TRBV6-3 with TRBJ2-7; D unresolved. Germline V CDR1 and CDR2: MNHEY, SVGEGT. Deletions cut 11 bases from V and 7 bases from J, with 21 bases between. CDR3 length: 13 residues. The CDR3: CAGDRNGYNEQYF. The CDR3 nucleotides read TGTGCCGGAGACCGCAACGGATACAATGAGCAGTACTTC.

This clonotype was seen more than once but under ten times. The chain carries TRBV4-1 and TRBJ2-1; unclear D gene. This CDR3 has 16 amino acids. V lost 4 bases to trimming and J lost 4 bases, with 17 bases between them. Germline CDR1 MGHRA, CDR2 YSYEKL. The chain's CDR3 is CASSPRRSAGYNEQFF. The CDR3, as DNA: TGCGCCAGCAGCCCCCGACGCAGTGCAGGATACAATGAGCAGTTCTTC.

CDR3 sequence: CASSATSGGDEQFF. Written as DNA, the CDR3 is TGTGCCAGCAGCGCGACTAGCGGGGGTGATGAGCAGTTCTTC. The chain is built from TRBV7-8 and TRBJ2-1; 12 bases map to TRBD2. This CDR3 is 14 amino acids long. The V and J ends lost 5 bases and 8 bases, in that order; junction bases with no gene match: 4. The germline gives CDR1 SGHVS, CDR2 FQNEAQ.

The genes are TRBV6-1 and TRBJ1-6; 7 nucleotides agree with TRBD1. V was pared by 5 bases and J by 0 bases, with 16 bases of the junction left unmatched. This CDR3 comprises 20 residues. CDR1 and CDR2 (germline): MNHNS, SASEGT. The CDR3 sequence is CASSRDPYPGQSSYNSPLHF. The CDR3 DNA reads TGTGCCAGCAGTCGCGACCCCTATCCGGGACAGAGCTCCTATAATTCACCCCTCCACTTT.

This clonotype was detected ten times or more. This rearrangement joins TRBV11-2 to TRBJ2-7; a weak D match, TRBD2 (6 bases). Trimming stripped 8 bases from V and 4 bases from J, with 24 bases between. The CDR3 is made up of 16 amino acids. Germline CDR1 SGHAT, CDR2 FQNNGV. Here the CDR3 reads CASEYGGLASLYEQYF. The CDR3 DNA is TGTGCCAGCGAATATGGTGGGCTAGCGTCTCTTTACGAGCAGTACTTC.

The rearrangement joins TRBV6-6 to TRBJ1-2; no clear D. The CDR3 has 11 residues. The V gene lost 8 bases and the J gene lost 8 bases, with 12 bases spanning the gap. Looked up from germline, CDR1 is MNHNY and CDR2 is SVGAGI (reference sequence). CDR3 coding DNA: TGTGCCAGCCTAAGCGGAGTGGGCTACACCTTC. Translated: CASLSGVGYTF.

This clonotype has a handful of counts. This chain connects TRBV11-2 to TRBJ2-7; 8 bases align to TRBD1. This CDR3 is 16 amino acids long. CDR1 and CDR2 from the germline V gene are SGHAT and FQNNGV. V trimming: 4 bases; J trimming: 3 bases; junction bases outside the gene matches: 11. CDR3 protein: CASSSSQDRVNYEQYF. Written as DNA, the CDR3 is TGTGCCAGCAGCTCGTCCCAGGACAGGGTAAACTACGAGCAGTACTTC.

This clonotype turned up a few times. The V gene is TRBV9, the J gene TRBJ1-1; D is unresolved. V lost 0 bases to trimming and J lost 1 base, with 7 bases between them. This CDR3 contains 14 residues. CDR1 is SGDLS, CDR2 YYNGEE, per germline. Written as DNA, the CDR3 is TGTGCCAGCAGCGTAGAGTTGTGGAACACTGAAGCTTTCTTT. Translating gives CASSVELWNTEAFF.

This sequence joins TRBV30 and TRBJ1-5, with D unresolved. V lost 4 bases to trimming and J lost 5 bases, with 12 bases between them. The CDR3 runs 13 residues. Germline V lookup: CDR1 GTSNPN, CDR2 SVGIG (reference sequence). CDR3 bases: TGTGCCTGGACCCCGGGGAGTGATCAGCCCCAGCATTTT. This gives the protein CAWTPGSDQPQHF.

This clonotype occurred a few times. The genes are TRBV3-1 and TRBJ2-4; D is unclear. This CDR3 spans 15 amino acids. Germline V gene data show CDR1 as LGHDT and CDR2 as YNNKEL (reference sequence). V lost 0 bases and J lost 7, with 13 bases in between. The CDR3 reads CASSQEGQRFNIQYF. The CDR3, as DNA: TGTGCCAGCAGCCAAGAGGGCCAGCGTTTCAACATTCAGTACTTC.

The V call is TRBV7-2, the J call TRBJ1-2; 10 bases fit TRBD1. Germline trimming cut 5 bases from V and 7 bases from J; bases unmatched to any gene: 10. The CDR3 extends over 15 amino acids. Per germline, CDR1 SGHTA and CDR2 FQGNSA. The CDR3 protein is CASSTDRGQLGGYTF. In DNA form, the CDR3 reads TGTGCCAGCAGCACCGACAGGGGGCAATTGGGTGGCTACACCTTC.

The chain employs TRBV7-9 and TRBJ2-1; 8 bases match TRBD2. CDR1 and CDR2 from the germline V gene are SEHNR and FQNEAQ (reference sequence). V shed 3 bases and J 8 bases; nucleotides not matched to a gene: 6. The CDR3 runs 14 residues. CDR3 nucleotide sequence: TGTGCCAGCAGCTTCAGGACTAGCAGAGATGAGCAGTTCTTC. It codes for CASSFRTSRDEQFF.

This clonotype was picked up many times. The chain combines TRBV4-1 with TRBJ2-7; D remains unclear. The ends were cut back, 1 base at V and 1 base at J, with 8 bases in the middle. Germline CDR1 is MGHRA and CDR2 is YSYEKL. The CDR3 is made up of 14 amino acids. CDR3 coding DNA: TGCGCCAGCAGCCAAGTTGCTAGTTCCTACGAGCAGTACTTC. It specifies CASSQVASSYEQYF.

This rearrangement joins TRBV25-1 to TRBJ2-3; 9 nucleotides line up with TRBD2. CDR3 length equals 15 residues. The J segment lost 3 bases and the V segment lost 3 bases, leaving 4 bases of the junction unmatched. Germline V gene data show CDR1 as MGHDK and CDR2 as SYGVNS. CDR3 region: CASSDPGLATDTQYF. Written as DNA, the CDR3 is TGTGCCAGCAGTGACCCGGGACTAGCTACAGATACGCAGTATTTT.

The V gene is TRBV24-1, the J gene TRBJ2-5, with 8 bases aligning to TRBD1. The CDR3 covers 15 residues. After removal of 4 bases from V and 5 bases from J, the junction contained 8 bases not matched to a gene. Germline V gene lookup returns CDR1 KGHDR and CDR2 SFDVKD. CDR3 region: CATSDATGDGETQYF. The CDR3 DNA reads as TGTGCCACCAGTGACGCGACAGGGGACGGTGAGACCCAGTACTTC.

V gene TRBV27 combines with J gene TRBJ1-2; TRBD1 aligns across 8 bases. Germline CDR1 MNHEY, CDR2 SMNVEV (reference sequence). With V trimmed by 6 bases and J by 8 bases, 8 bases remained unmatched. The CDR3 has 13 residues. The CDR3 region is CASRLSGQGGYTF. In DNA form, the CDR3 reads TGTGCCAGCAGGCTCTCAGGACAGGGAGGCTACACCTTC.

A few counts support this clonotype. The chain recombines TRBV20-1 with TRBJ1-2; D remains unclear. CDR1 DFQATT and CDR2 SNEGSKA come from the germline V gene (reference sequence). The CDR3 contains 13 residues. V lost 3 bases to trimming and J lost 4 bases, with 12 bases between them. The CDR3 DNA is TGCAGTGCTAGCCCCGGACGGGTCTATGGCTACACCTTC. It specifies CSASPGRVYGYTF.

The gene calls are TRBV6-1 and TRBJ1-5; D gene ambiguous. The CDR3 totals 14 residues. Trimming took off 7 bases at V and 5 bases at J, with 15 bases between the two ends. In germline, CDR1 is MNHNS, CDR2 SASEGT. CDR3 in amino acids: CASNLLGPDQPQHF. CDR3 bases: TGTGCCAGCAACCTGCTCGGGCCGGATCAGCCCCAGCATTTT.

The J gene is TRBJ2-2, the V gene TRBV20-1; D is ambiguous. V lost 3 bases and J lost 2, with 13 bases in between. CDR1 is DFQATT and CDR2 is SNEGSKA in the germline V gene (reference sequence). The CDR3 extends over 15 amino acids. The CDR3 here is CSARVVQTNTGELFF. Written as DNA, the CDR3 is TGCAGTGCTAGGGTAGTACAAACAAACACCGGGGAGCTGTTTTTT.

This chain links TRBV6-6 with TRBJ1-2; no definite D call. Trimming shortened V by 6 bases and J by 2 bases, and 16 bases separated the two germline ends. The V gene's germline CDR1 is MNHNY and CDR2 SVGAGI (reference sequence). The CDR3 loop spans 15 amino acids. This chain's CDR3 is CASSRVDNPNYGYTF. The CDR3 nucleotides are TGTGCCAGCAGCCGGGTCGATAACCCCAACTATGGCTACACCTTC.

The gene calls are TRBV2 and TRBJ2-3; D is unclear. The CDR3 loop spans 15 amino acids. Between the trimmed V and J ends, which lost 6 bases and 0 bases, there was a span of 13 bases. Germline V gene lookup returns CDR1 SNHLY and CDR2 FYNNEI. The CDR3 nucleotides read TGTGCCAGCAGCGACGTAGCCGTGAGCACAGATACGCAGTATTTT. Its translation: CASSDVAVSTDTQYF.

The rearrangement uses TRBV6-5 and TRBJ1-1; D may be TRBD1 (6 bases). This CDR3 region has 14 residues. Per the germline V gene, CDR1 is MNHEY and CDR2 is SVGAGI. Trimming stripped 2 bases from V and 6 bases from J, with 13 bases between. The CDR3 spells CASSYPGVRAEAFF. The CDR3 DNA reads TGTGCCAGCAGTTACCCAGGGGTTAGGGCTGAAGCTTTCTTT.

This clonotype came up a few times. V and J are TRBV7-9 and TRBJ2-7; 12 bases fit TRBD1. V lost 1 base to trimming and J lost 5 bases; unmatched junction nucleotides: 0. The CDR3 is 14 residues long. CDR1 SEHNR and CDR2 FQNEAQ come from the germline V gene (reference sequence). The CDR3 nucleotides are TGTGCCAGCAGCTTAGGGGACAGGGGGCACGAGCAGTACTTC. Translating it yields CASSLGDRGHEQYF.

The chain carries TRBV29-1 and TRBJ2-3; TRBD2 aligns across 8 bases. The CDR3 length is 13 residues. Looked up from germline, CDR1 is SQVTM and CDR2 is ANQGSEA. The DNA for the CDR3 is TGCAGTAGTAGCGGGGCTAGCACAGATACGCAGTATTTT. Its translation: CSSSGASTDTQYF.

The chain is built from TRBV3-1 and TRBJ1-1, with D perhaps TRBD1 (6 bases). Trimming shortened V by 4 bases and J by 2 bases, and 14 bases separated the two germline ends. This CDR3 spans 15 amino acids. In germline, CDR1 is LGHDT, CDR2 YNNKEL (reference sequence). CDR3 region: CASSPTGTLNTEAFF. CDR3 nucleotide sequence: TGTGCCAGCAGCCCTACCGGGACACTAAACACTGAAGCTTTCTTT.

The gene calls are TRBV20-1 and TRBJ1-1; tentative D call: TRBD1 (5 bases). The length of the CDR3 is 13 residues. In germline, CDR1 is DFQATT, CDR2 SNEGSKA (reference sequence). Trimming removed 5 bases at V and 4 bases at J, with 14 bases between. The DNA of the CDR3 is TGCAGTGCTTTGGGGGTTTTGGGCACTGAAGCTTTCTTT. Amino acids: CSALGVLGTEAFF.